This T cell receptor (beta chain) is from a study of blood T cell repertoires in COVID-19 (dated by TCRdb to about 2020). Background on the whole study: Samples from collaborators originated in the United States, Italy and Spain and spanned both the acute and convalescent phases of COVID-19. The material from the prospective study consisted of cDNA or gDNA derived from T cells, B-cell-depleted T cells, or PBMCs. A de-identified subject ID, COVID-19 status, age in years and sex were almost always included in the sample metadata. The dataset comprised deeply sampled blood TCRbeta repertoires from subjects exposed to, actively infected with, or recovered from COVID-19. Where available, HLA class I and class II types were taken from metadata supplied by the sample provider and were not determined by assay-based typing. Samples came from the ongoing ImmuneRACE study (first 160 participants) plus 1,254 subjects from 6 global collaborators. A freely available public database, intended as a resource for researchers studying the immune response to SARS-CoV-2, is where the repertoires were released. What the work shows at the level of the full study, not this receptor alone: The quantity of clinical and demographic metadata differed by source and by participant and was supplied without curation.

Counted from cysteine to phenylalanine, this CDR3 has 14 amino acids. This entry keeps only the CDR3 DNA: 42 bases, framed from base 1. As encoded in the germline V gene, CDR1 is SGDLS while CDR2 is YYNGEE. After removal of 0 bases from V and 5 bases from J, the junction retains 5 bases not matched to a gene. To note about this clone: The antigen this receptor binds is unknown. No clone much larger than this one lies a single base away; base qualities are absent.

The immunoSEQ Assay, a bias-controlled multiplex PCR, was used to amplify TCRbeta CDR3 regions from genomic DNA. In the paper's pipeline: The number of nucleated cells in each sample was estimated by amplification of reference gene primers within the assay. To quantify the absolute abundance of each unique TCRbeta CDR3 rearrangement, sequence reads were collapsed and filtered. Productive Simpson clonality was computed per sample as the square root of Simpson's diversity index over productive rearrangements. TCRdb's version of the immuneACCESS table is confined to in-frame rearrangements and falls short of the full clone set. An unresolved V gene accounts for under half of the shortfall where checked; the remainder is of unknown origin. V and J calls and clone size are those listed in that table; D and trimming were worked out from the DNA. Within this sample are 200,000 or so clones, with approximately 89% of them counted one time only. The ten largest clones add up to 2% to 2.5% of the sample.

Participants in the prospective study were enrolled through a virtual design, were aged roughly 18 to 100 years, and lived in roughly 24 United States geographic areas. In the prospective study, cohorts were assigned on the basis of participant-reported clinical history obtained from a screening survey and a study questionnaire. Each participant in the prospective study had whole blood, serum and a nasopharyngeal or oropharyngeal swab collected by mobile phlebotomists. Prospective study participants could optionally give additional blood draws and questionnaires over an approximately two-month period. Before DNA extraction, blood samples from the prospective study were shipped at room temperature or frozen.

The chain joins TRBV9 to TRBJ2-7, with 7 bases matching TRBD2. The sample comprised PBMCs or T cells enriched from blood (not recorded which). This TCR came from a middle-aged woman with acute COVID-19. The DNA is as follows: TGTGCCAGCAGCGTAGGACTAGCAGGGAACGAGCAGTACTTC. It translates as CASSVGLAGNEQYF.